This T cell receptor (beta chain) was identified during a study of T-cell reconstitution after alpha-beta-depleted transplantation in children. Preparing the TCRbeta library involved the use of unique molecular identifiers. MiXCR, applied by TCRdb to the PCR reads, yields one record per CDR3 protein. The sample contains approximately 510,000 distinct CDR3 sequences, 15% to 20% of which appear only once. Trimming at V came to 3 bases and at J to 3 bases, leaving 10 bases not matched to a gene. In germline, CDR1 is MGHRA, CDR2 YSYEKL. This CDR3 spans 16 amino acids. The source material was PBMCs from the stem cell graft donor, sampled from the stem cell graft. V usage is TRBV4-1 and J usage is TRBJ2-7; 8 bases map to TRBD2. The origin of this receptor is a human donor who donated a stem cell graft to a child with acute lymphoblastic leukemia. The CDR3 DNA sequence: TGCGCCAGCAGCCACTTGGGGCTGGCGGGAGGCTACGAGCAGTACTTC. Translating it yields CASSHLGLAGGYEQYF.